This T cell receptor beta chain was profiled in a study of blood T cell repertoires in COVID-19. In the study overall: The United States, Italy and Spain provided the acute and convalescent COVID-19 samples. T cells, B-cell-depleted T cells, or PBMCs provided the cDNA or gDNA that served as material.

Trimming shortened V by 3 bases and J by 2 bases, and 15 bases separated the two germline ends. The V gene's germline CDR1 is KGHSH and CDR2 LQKENI. This CDR3 spans 16 amino acids. In the original analysis: Nucleated cell counts were estimated from reference gene primer amplification. Repertoires were generated with immunoSEQ multiplex PCR, while TCRdb's copy carries only in-frame clones and drops some. D and trimming come from the DNA, and the V and J calls and clone size come from that table. Among 150,000 to 200,000 clones listed, approximately 85% were seen once. This TCR came from a man in his 60s with active or convalescent COVID-19. The V and J genes are TRBV18 and TRBJ2-3; no clear D gene. Sequencing was done on a sample of peripheral blood. This chain's CDR3 is CASSPKLIRDTDTQYF. CDR3 nucleotides: TGTGCCAGCTCACCTAAATTGATAAGAGACACAGATACGCAGTATTTT.